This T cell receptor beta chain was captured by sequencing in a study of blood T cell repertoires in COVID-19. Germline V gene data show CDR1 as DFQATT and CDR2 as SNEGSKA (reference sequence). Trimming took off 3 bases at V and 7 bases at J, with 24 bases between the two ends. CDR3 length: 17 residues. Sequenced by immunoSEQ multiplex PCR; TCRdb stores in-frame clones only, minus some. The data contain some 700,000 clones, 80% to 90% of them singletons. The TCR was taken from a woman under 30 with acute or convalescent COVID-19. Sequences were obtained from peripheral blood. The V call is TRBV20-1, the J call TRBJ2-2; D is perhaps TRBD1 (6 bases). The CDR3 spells CSASLRAMTGTVGELFF. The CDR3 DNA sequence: TGCAGTGCTAGTCTTCGGGCTATGACAGGAACTGTCGGGGAGCTGTTTTTT.